The rows below give T cell receptor beta chains drawn from one sample of a study of Tregs in tolerant kidney transplant recipients. Repertoires were generated with immunoSEQ multiplex PCR, while TCRdb's copy carries only in-frame clones and drops some. This table has 60,000 to 95,000 clones, 95% to 98% appearing once. The starting material was CD4+ T cells from blood, obtained before the transplant. All receptors derive from a human donor who received a combined kidney and bone marrow transplant. Each CDR3 is given with its conserved first and last residue. The order of the fields is J gene, D gene, V gene, clone size, CDR3 protein, CDR3 DNA. D genes are given only for firm matches. Size is stated for part of the rows, as once, few or many counts, or as a class when the clone is expanded.

TRBJ2-2 TRBD1 TRBV5-1 - CASSWSPQGAGELFF TGCGCCAGCAGCTGGAGCCCACAGGGGGCCGGGGAGCTGTTTTTT
TRBJ2-7 TRBD2 TRBV2 - CASRRGDGSYEQYF TGTGCCAGCAGGCGGGGGGACGGGTCCTACGAGCAGTACTTC
TRBJ2-3 TRBD2 TRBV18 - CASSPTSGSRADTQYF TGTGCCAGCTCACCGACTAGCGGGAGCAGAGCAGATACGCAGTATTTT
TRBJ2-3 TRBD2 TRBV2 - CASIMTSFPDTQYF TGTGCCAGCATCATGACTAGCTTTCCAGATACGCAGTATTTT
TRBJ2-5 - TRBV5-4 - CASSLAGQLSETQYF TGTGCCAGCAGCTTGGCCGGACAGTTATCAGAGACCCAGTACTTC
TRBJ1-6 TRBD1 TRBV6-6 - CASTRTGGVSPLHF TGTGCCAGCACCCGGACAGGGGGCGTTTCACCCCTCCACTTT
TRBJ1-2 - TRBV9 - CASSASTGNYGYTF TGTGCCAGCAGCGCGTCAACAGGGAACTATGGCTACACCTTC
TRBJ2-1 - TRBV7-2 - CASSLGAGTEQFF TGTGCCAGCAGCTTAGGTGCGGGGACGGAGCAGTTCTTC
TRBJ2-2 - TRBV2 - CASRPHRGTGELFF TGTGCCAGCAGACCCCACCGGGGCACCGGGGAGCTGTTTTTT
TRBJ2-1 - TRBV9 - CASSVGSEVVEVHYNEQFF TGTGCCAGCAGCGTAGGATCGGAGGTAGTTGAGGTTCATTACAATGAGCAGTTCTTC
TRBJ1-5 - TRBV19 - CASSVQSNQPQHF TGTGCCAGTAGTGTGCAGTCAAATCAGCCCCAGCATTTT
TRBJ1-1 - TRBV19 - CASSTTANTEAFF TGTGCCAGTAGTACGACAGCGAACACTGAAGCTTTCTTT
TRBJ2-2 - TRBV9 - CASSVATGELFF TGTGCCAGCAGCGTAGCTACCGGGGAGCTGTTTTTT
TRBJ2-5 - TRBV7-8 once CASSLGWGGARQETQYF TGTGCCAGCAGCTTAGGTTGGGGCGGGGCGAGGCAAGAGACCCAGTACTTC
TRBJ2-5 TRBD1 TRBV5-1 - CASSWGQGNQETQYF TGCGCCAGCAGCTGGGGACAGGGAAACCAAGAGACCCAGTACTTC
TRBJ2-7 TRBD1 TRBV10-3 - CAISPTGFYEQYF TGTGCCATCAGCCCGACAGGGTTCTACGAGCAGTACTTC
TRBJ1-1 - TRBV5-1 - CASSLDPGPPRGAFF TGCGCCAGCAGCTTGGATCCGGGGCCACCCAGGGGAGCTTTCTTT
TRBJ2-3 - TRBV5-1 - CASSLESHSTDTQYF TGCGCCAGCAGCTTGGAGAGTCATAGCACAGATACGCAGTATTTT
TRBJ1-6 - TRBV7-8 - CASSFGTSTSPLHF TGTGCCAGCAGCTTCGGGACATCTACGTCACCCCTCCACTTT
TRBJ2-2 TRBD1 TRBV7-3 - CASSQRATGAAGELFF TGTGCCAGCAGCCAGAGAGCGACAGGGGCAGCCGGGGAGCTGTTTTTT
TRBJ1-5 TRBD1 TRBV18 - CASSLGWDRMEPQHF TGTGCCAGCTCACTAGGCTGGGACAGGATGGAACCCCAGCATTTT
TRBJ2-5 TRBD2 TRBV5-4 - CASSVTSGQETQYF TGTGCCAGCAGCGTGACTAGCGGCCAAGAGACCCAGTACTTC
TRBJ1-1 - TRBV19 - CASSRVNTEAFF TGTGCCAGTAGTCGGGTGAACACTGAAGCTTTCTTT
TRBJ2-2 TRBD1 TRBV11-3 - CASSFRTGPAGELFF TGTGCCAGCAGCTTCAGGACAGGGCCAGCCGGGGAGCTGTTTTTT
TRBJ2-7 - TRBV4-1 - CASSQEDLGGYEQYF TGCGCCAGCAGCCAGGAAGATCTAGGGGGTTACGAGCAGTACTTC
TRBJ2-6 TRBD1 TRBV30 - CAWSVLVTGGLSGANVLTF TGTGCCTGGAGTGTACTTGTGACAGGGGGCCTCTCTGGGGCCAACGTCCTGACTTTC
TRBJ1-2 - TRBV6-5 - CASSYSFQGGRGYTF TGTGCCAGCAGTTACTCGTTTCAGGGTGGTCGTGGCTACACCTTC
TRBJ2-1 - TRBV7-2 - CASSLVYWDKHNEQFF TGTGCCAGCAGCTTAGTTTACTGGGACAAGCACAATGAGCAGTTCTTC
TRBJ2-3 TRBD2 TRBV11-2 - CASSLSLAGGTDTQYF TGTGCCAGCAGCTTAAGTCTAGCGGGGGGTACAGATACGCAGTATTTT
TRBJ1-2 - TRBV7-2 - CASSLAVGSGGYTF TGTGCCAGCAGCTTAGCTGTGGGGAGTGGTGGCTACACCTTC
TRBJ2-1 - TRBV5-1 - CASSFDGPSYNEQFF TGCGCCAGCAGCTTTGATGGGCCCTCCTACAATGAGCAGTTCTTC
TRBJ1-1 - TRBV7-2 once CASSFYQQGTEAFF TGTGCCAGCAGCTTTTATCAACAGGGCACTGAAGCTTTCTTT
TRBJ1-3 TRBD1 TRBV19 - CASSIAPGQPGNTIYF TGTGCCAGTAGTATAGCCCCGGGACAGCCTGGAAACACCATATATTTT
TRBJ1-2 - TRBV28 - CASAGQNGGYTF TGTGCCAGCGCAGGACAGAATGGTGGCTACACCTTC
TRBJ1-5 - TRBV20-1 - CSARASGPQHF TGCAGTGCTAGAGCCTCCGGGCCCCAGCATTTT
TRBJ2-2 TRBD2 TRBV19 - CASSPGVAGVTGELFF TGTGCCAGTAGTCCCGGAGTAGCGGGCGTTACCGGGGAGCTGTTTTTT
TRBJ1-2 TRBD1 TRBV7-9 - CASSLATGRDSYGYTF TGTGCCAGCAGCTTAGCGACAGGGCGGGACAGCTATGGCTACACCTTC
TRBJ1-3 - TRBV19 - CASSIGSKGNTIYF TGTGCCAGTAGTATTGGTTCTAAGGGAAACACCATATATTTT
TRBJ1-2 TRBD1 TRBV15 - CATSRVQGQGYYGYTF TGTGCCACCAGCAGAGTCCAAGGACAGGGGTACTATGGCTACACCTTC
TRBJ1-5 - TRBV5-1 - CASSFSDNNQPQHF TGCGCCAGCAGCTTTAGTGATAACAATCAGCCCCAGCATTTT
TRBJ2-3 - TRBV27 - CASSLSPVQATTDTQYF TGTGCCAGCAGTTTATCTCCAGTACAGGCCACCACAGATACGCAGTATTTT
TRBJ2-1 TRBD2 TRBV6-1 - CASSNPSGGLNEQFF TGTGCCAGCAGCAACCCTAGCGGGGGTCTCAATGAGCAGTTCTTC
TRBJ2-7 - TRBV7-9 - CASSSSVKRSPRQYF TGTGCCAGCAGCTCTTCGGTGAAAAGATCCCCGAGGCAGTACTTC
TRBJ2-5 - TRBV4-3 - CASSPGVPRGLGTQYF TGCGCCAGCAGTCCCGGCGTCCCCAGGGGATTAGGGACCCAGTACTTC
TRBJ2-5 - TRBV2 - CASKGEGKETQYF TGTGCCAGCAAGGGGGAGGGGAAAGAGACCCAGTACTTC
TRBJ2-7 TRBD2 TRBV6-5 - CASSYSTSGGEQYF TGTGCCAGCAGTTACTCAACTAGCGGGGGCGAGCAGTACTTC
TRBJ1-1 TRBD1 TRBV18 - CASSFNRGFTEAFF TGTGCCAGCTCATTTAACAGGGGGTTCACTGAAGCTTTCTTT
TRBJ2-3 TRBD2 TRBV19 - CASRPSGATDTQYF TGTGCCAGTAGGCCTAGCGGAGCCACAGATACGCAGTATTTT
TRBJ2-5 - TRBV6-5 - CASRSTSFQTQYF TGTGCCAGCAGAAGCACTAGTTTCCAGACCCAGTACTTC
TRBJ1-1 TRBD1 TRBV7-6 - CASSYAGTGNTEAFF TGTGCCAGCAGCTACGCCGGGACAGGGAACACTGAAGCTTTCTTT